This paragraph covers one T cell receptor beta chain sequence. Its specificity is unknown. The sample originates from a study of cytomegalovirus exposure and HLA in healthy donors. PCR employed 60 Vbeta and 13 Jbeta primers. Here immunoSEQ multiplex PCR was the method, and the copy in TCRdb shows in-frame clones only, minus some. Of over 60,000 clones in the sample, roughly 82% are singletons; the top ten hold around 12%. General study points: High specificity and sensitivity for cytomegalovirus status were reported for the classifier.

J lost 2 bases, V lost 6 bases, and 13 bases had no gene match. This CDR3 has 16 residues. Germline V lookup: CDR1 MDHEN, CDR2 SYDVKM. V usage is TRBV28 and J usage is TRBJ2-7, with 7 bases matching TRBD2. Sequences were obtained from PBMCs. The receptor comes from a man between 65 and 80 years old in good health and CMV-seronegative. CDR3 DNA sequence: TGTGCCAGCAGGGGGGGGGACCTTACATTGCCCTACGAGCAGTACTTC. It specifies CASRGGDLTLPYEQYF.